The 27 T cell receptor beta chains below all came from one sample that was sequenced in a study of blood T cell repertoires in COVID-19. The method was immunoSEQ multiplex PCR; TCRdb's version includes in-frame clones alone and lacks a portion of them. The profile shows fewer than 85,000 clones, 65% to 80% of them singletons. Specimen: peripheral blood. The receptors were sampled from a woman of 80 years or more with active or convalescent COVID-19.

The CDR3 loop is CAVKRGGDEKLFF. The CDR3, as DNA: TGTGCCGTCAAAAGGGGGGGAGATGAAAAACTGTTTTTT. The chain links TRBV7-9 to TRBJ1-4; D possibly corresponds to TRBD1 (6 bases). CDR3 size: 13 residues. V was clipped by 11 bases and J by 6 bases, with 16 bases between them. CDR1 and CDR2 (germline): SEHNR, FQNEAQ (reference sequence). Filled out from reference TRBV7-9 and TRBJ1-4, the complete variable domain reads DTGVSQNPRHKITKRGQNVTFRCDPISEHNRLYWYRQTLGQGPEFLTYFQNEAQLEKSRLLSDRFSAERPKGSFSTLEIQRTEQGDSAMYLCAVKRGGDEKLFFGSGTQLSVL.

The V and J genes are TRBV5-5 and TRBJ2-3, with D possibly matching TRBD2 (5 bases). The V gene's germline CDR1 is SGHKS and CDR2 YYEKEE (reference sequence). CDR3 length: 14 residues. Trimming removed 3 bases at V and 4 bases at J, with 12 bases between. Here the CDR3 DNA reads TGTGCCAGCAGCTGGATAAGGACTCCAGATACGCAGTATTTT. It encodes CASSWIRTPDTQYF.

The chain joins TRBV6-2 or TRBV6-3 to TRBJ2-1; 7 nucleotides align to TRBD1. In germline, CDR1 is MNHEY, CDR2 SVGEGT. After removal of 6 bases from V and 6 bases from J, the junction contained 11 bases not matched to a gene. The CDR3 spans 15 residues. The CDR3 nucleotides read TGTGCCAGCAGCTTCGGACAGGCAGGGGGCAATGAGCAGTTCTTC. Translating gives CASSFGQAGGNEQFF.

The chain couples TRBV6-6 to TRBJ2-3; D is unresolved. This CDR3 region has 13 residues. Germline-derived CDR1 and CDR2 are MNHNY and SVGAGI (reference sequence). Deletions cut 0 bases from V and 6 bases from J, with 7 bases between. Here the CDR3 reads CASSYSGYDTQYF. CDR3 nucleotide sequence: TGTGCCAGCAGTTACTCCGGGTACGATACGCAGTATTTT.

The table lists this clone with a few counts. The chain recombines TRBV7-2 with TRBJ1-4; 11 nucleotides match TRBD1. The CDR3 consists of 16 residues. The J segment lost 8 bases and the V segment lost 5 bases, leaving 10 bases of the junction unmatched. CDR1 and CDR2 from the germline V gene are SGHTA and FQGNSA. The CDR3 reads CASSPPSGQGVEKLFF. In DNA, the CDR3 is TGTGCCAGCAGCCCCCCGTCGGGACAGGGGGTCGAAAAACTGTTTTTT.

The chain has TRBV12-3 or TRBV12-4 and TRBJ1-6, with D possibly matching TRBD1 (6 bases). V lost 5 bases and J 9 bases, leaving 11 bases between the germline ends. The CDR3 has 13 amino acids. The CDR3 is CASSGTHPSPLHF. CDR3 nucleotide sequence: TGTGCCAGCAGTGGGACACACCCTTCACCCCTCCACTTT.

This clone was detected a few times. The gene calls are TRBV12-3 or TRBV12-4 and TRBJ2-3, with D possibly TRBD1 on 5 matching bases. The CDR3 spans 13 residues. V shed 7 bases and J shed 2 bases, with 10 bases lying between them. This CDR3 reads CASTLTDTDTQYF. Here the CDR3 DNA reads TGTGCCAGCACCTTGACAGACACAGATACGCAGTATTTT.

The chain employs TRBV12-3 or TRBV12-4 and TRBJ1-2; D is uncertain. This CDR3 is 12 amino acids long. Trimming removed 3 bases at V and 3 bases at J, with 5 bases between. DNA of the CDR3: TGTGCCAGCAGTTTGACTTACTATGGCTACACCTTC. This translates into CASSLTYYGYTF.

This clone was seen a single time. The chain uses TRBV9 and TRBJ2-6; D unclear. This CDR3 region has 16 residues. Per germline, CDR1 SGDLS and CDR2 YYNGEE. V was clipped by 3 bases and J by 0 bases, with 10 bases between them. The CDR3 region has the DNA TGTGCCAGCAGCGGTACAGATGTCTCTGGGGCCAACGTCCTGACTTTC. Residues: CASSGTDVSGANVLTF.

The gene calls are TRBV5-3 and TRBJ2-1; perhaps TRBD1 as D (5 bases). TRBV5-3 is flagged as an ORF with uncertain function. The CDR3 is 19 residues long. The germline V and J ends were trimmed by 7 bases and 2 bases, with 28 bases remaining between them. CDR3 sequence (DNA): TGTGCCAGATGGGGCGAAGGAGCGCCGGATCTCGGCCCCTACAATGAGCAGTTCTTC. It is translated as CARWGEGAPDLGPYNEQFF.

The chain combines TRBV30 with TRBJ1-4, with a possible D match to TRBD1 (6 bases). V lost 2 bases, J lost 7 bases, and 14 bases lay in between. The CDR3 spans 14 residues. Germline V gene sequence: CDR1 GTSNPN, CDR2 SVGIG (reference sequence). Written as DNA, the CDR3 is TGTGCCTGGAGTAGCCCCGGGACAACTGAAAAACTGTTTTTT. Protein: CAWSSPGTTEKLFF.

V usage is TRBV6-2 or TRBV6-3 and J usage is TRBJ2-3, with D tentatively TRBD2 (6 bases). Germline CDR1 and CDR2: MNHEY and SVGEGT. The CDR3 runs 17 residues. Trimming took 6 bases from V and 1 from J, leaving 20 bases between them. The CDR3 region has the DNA TGTGCCAGCAGCCCGTCGGGAGCCGTGCATGGCACAGATACGCAGTATTTT. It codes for CASSPSGAVHGTDTQYF.

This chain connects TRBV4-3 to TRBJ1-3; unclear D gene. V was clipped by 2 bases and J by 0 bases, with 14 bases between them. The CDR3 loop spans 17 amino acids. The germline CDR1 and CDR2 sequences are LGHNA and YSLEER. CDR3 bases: TGCGCCAGCAGCCAAACGAGGGCCGGACGCTCTGGAAACACCATATATTTT. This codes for CASSQTRAGRSGNTIYF.

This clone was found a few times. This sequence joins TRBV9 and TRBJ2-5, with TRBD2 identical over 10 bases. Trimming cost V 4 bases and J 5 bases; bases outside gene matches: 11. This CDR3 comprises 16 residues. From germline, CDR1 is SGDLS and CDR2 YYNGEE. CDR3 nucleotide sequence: TGTGCCAGCAGCCAGGCTAGCGGGGGAGCTGGGGAGACCCAGTACTTC. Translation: CASSQASGGAGETQYF.

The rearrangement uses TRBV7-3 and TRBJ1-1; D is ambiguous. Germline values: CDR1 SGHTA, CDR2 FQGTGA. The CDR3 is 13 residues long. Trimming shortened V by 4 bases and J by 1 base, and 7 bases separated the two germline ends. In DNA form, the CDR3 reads TGTGCCAGCAGCTATCAGGAGAACACTGAAGCTTTCTTT. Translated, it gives CASSYQENTEAFF.

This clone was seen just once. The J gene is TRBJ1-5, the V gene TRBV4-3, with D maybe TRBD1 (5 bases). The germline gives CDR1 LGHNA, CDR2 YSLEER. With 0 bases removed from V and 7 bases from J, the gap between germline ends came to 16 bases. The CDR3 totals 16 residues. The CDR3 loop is CASSQDYPGIGQPQHF. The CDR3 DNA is TGCGCCAGCAGCCAAGATTATCCAGGGATCGGCCAGCCCCAGCATTTT.

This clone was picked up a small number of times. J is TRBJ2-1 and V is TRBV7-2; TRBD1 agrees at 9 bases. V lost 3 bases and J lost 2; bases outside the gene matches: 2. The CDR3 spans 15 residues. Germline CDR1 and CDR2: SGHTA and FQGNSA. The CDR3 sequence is CASSFRQGAYNEQFF. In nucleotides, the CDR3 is TGTGCCAGCAGCTTCCGACAGGGGGCCTACAATGAGCAGTTCTTC.

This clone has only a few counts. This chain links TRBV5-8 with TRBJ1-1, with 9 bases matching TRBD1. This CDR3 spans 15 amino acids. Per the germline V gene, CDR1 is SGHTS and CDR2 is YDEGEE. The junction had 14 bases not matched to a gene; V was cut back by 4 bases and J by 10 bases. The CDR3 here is CASSQGRRTGERAFF. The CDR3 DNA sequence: TGTGCCAGCAGCCAAGGCCGCCGGACAGGGGAGAGAGCTTTCTTT. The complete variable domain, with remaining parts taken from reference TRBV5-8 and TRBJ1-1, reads EAGVTQSPTHLIKTRGQQATLRCSPISGHTSVYWYQQALGLGLQFLLWYDEGEERNRGNFPPRFSGRQFPNYSSELNVNALELEDSALYLCASSQGRRTGERAFFGQGTRLTVV.

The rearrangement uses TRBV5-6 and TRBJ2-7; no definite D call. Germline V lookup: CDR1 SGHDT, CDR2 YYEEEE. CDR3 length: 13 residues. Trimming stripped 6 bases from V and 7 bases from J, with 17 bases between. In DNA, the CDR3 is TGTGCCAGCACCCGACGACCCCCTAGGGAGCAGTACTTC. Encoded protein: CASTRRPPREQYF.

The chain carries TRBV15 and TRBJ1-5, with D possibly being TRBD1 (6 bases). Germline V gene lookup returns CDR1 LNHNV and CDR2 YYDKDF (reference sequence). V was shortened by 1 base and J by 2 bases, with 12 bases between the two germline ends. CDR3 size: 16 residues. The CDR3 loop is CATSRGQGSRNQPQHF. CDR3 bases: TGTGCCACCAGCAGAGGGCAGGGGTCCCGCAATCAGCCCCAGCATTTT.

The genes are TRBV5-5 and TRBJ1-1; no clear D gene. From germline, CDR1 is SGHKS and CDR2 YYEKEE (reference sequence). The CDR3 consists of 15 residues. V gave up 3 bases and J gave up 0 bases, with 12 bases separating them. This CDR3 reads CASSSVEGLNTEAFF. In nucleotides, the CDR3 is TGTGCCAGCAGCTCGGTGGAGGGCTTGAACACTGAAGCTTTCTTT.

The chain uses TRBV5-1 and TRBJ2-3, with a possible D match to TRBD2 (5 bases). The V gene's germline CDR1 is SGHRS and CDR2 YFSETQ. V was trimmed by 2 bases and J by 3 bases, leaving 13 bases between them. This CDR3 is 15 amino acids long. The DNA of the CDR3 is TGCGCCAGCAGCTTCTCGGGGTTTGGTACAGATACGCAGTATTTT. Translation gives CASSFSGFGTDTQYF.

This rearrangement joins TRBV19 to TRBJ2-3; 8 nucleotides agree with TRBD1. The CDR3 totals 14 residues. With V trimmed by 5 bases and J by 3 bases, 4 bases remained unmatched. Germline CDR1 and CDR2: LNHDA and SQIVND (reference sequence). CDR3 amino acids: CASSQGARTDTQYF. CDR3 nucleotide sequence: TGTGCCAGTAGTCAGGGGGCCCGGACAGATACGCAGTATTTT.

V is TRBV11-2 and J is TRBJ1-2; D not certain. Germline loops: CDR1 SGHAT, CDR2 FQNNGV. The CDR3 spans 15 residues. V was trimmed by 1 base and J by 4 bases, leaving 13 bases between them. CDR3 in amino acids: CASSLVGAGVYGYTF. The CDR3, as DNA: TGTGCCAGCAGCTTAGTGGGTGCAGGCGTCTATGGCTACACCTTC.

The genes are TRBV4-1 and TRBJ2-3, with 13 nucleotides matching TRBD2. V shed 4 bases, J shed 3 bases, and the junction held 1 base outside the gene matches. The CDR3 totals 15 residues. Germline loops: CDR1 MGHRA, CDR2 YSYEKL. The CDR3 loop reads CASSPGLAGTDTQYF. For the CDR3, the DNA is TGCGCCAGCAGCCCGGGACTAGCGGGAACAGATACGCAGTATTTT.

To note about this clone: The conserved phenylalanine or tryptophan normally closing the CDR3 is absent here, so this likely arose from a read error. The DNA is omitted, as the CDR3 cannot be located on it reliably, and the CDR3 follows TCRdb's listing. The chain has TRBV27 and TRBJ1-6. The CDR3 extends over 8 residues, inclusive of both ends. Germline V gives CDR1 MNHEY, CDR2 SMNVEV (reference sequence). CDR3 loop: CASSPRRR.

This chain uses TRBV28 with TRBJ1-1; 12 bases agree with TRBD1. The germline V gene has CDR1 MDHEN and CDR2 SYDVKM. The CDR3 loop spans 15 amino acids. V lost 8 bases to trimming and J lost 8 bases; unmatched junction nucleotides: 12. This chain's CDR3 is CASAGQGATPREAFF. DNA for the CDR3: TGTGCCAGCGCGGGACAGGGGGCCACCCCTAGAGAAGCTTTCTTT. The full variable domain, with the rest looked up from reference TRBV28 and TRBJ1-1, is DVKVTQSSRYLVKRTGEKVFLECVQDMDHENMFWYRQDPGLGLRLIYFSYDVKMKEKGDIPEGYSVSREKKERFSLILESASTNQTSMYLCASAGQGATPREAFFGQGTRLTVV.